This T cell receptor (beta chain) was obtained from a study of vaccination and CD4 T cells after COVID-19. Study details: Diagnosis preceded the drawing of post-COVID samples by a median around 100 days (range 35 to 161).

Notes on this clonotype: Its matching antigen is unknown.

Trimming left V 2 bases short and J 8 bases short, with 21 bases between. The germline gives CDR1 MDHEN, CDR2 SYDVKM. CDR3 length: 17 amino acids. Time point reported: late sampling 161 to 241 days after vaccination in a few convalescent patients. TCRdb re-called the PCR reads through MiXCR, storing one row per CDR3 protein. The data hold under 30,000 distinct CDR3 sequences, with about 49% observed a single time. The study's findings and limits: It was observed that, in convalescent patients, a median approximately 86% of reactive clones arose only post-vaccination.

The clonotype comes from a human donor who had recovered from COVID-19. Sequenced here: CD4+ T cells from blood, sampled about 7 months after SARS-CoV-2 vaccination. The V and J genes are TRBV28 and TRBJ1-4, with D perhaps TRBD1 (6 bases). In DNA form, the CDR3 reads TGTGCCAGCAGTTTAGAGTTAGCAGGGGACCCTGGCGAAAAACTGTTTTTT. Its translation: CASSLELAGDPGEKLFF.